This TCR beta chain was profiled in a study of blood T cell repertoires in COVID-19. Study-wide background: Both acute and convalescent COVID-19 samples were obtained from the United States, Italy and Spain. PBMCs, B-cell-depleted T cells, or T cells provided the cDNA or gDNA that made up the material.

V lost 2 bases and J lost 7; bases outside the gene matches: 10. The CDR3 contains 17 residues. CDR1 MNHEY and CDR2 SMNVEV come from the germline V gene (reference sequence). Those enrolled in Seattle joined during active infection and were followed longitudinally afterward. Under the authors' procedure: Reference gene primer amplification gave nucleated cell count estimates. Here immunoSEQ multiplex PCR was the method, and the copy in TCRdb shows in-frame clones only, minus some. V, J and clone size were drawn from that table, and D and trimming were deduced from the DNA. The table has just over 150,000 clones, about nine tenths seen once.

The sample consisted of peripheral blood. The sequence was collected from a man younger than 40 with COVID-19, enrolled during active disease. The chain has TRBV27 and TRBJ2-3; 12 bases are a match to TRBD2. CDR3 sequence: CASSLRSSGRAGYTQYF. The CDR3 bases are TGTGCCAGCAGTTTAAGGTCTAGCGGGAGGGCGGGATATACGCAGTATTTT.